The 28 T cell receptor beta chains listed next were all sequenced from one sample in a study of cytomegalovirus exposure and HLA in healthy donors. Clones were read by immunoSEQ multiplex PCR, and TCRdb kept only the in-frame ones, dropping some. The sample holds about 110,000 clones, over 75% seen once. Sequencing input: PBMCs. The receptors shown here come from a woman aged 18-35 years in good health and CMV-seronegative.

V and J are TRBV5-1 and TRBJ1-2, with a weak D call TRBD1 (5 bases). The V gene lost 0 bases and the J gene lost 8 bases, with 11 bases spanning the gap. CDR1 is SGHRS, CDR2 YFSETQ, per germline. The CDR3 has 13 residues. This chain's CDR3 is CASSLDRLEGYTF. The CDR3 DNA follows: TGCGCCAGCAGCTTGGACAGGTTAGAAGGCTACACCTTC.

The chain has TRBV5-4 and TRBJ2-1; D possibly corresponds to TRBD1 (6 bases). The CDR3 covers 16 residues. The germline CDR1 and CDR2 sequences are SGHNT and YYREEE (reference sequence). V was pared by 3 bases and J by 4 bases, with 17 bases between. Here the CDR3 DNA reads TGTGCCAGCAGCTCCAGAAAGGGGGACACGTACAATGAGCAGTTCTTC. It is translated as CASSSRKGDTYNEQFF.

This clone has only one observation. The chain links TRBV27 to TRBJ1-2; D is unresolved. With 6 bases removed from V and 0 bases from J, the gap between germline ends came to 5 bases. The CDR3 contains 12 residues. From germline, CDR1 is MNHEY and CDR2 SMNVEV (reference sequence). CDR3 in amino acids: CASRQTNYGYTF. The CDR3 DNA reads TGTGCCAGCAGGCAGACTAACTATGGCTACACCTTC.

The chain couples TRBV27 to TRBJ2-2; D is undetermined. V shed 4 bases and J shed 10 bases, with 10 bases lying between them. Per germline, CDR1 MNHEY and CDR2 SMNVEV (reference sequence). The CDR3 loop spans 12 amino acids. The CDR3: CASSSGYAELFF. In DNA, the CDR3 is TGTGCCAGCAGTTCAGGATATGCGGAGCTGTTTTTT.

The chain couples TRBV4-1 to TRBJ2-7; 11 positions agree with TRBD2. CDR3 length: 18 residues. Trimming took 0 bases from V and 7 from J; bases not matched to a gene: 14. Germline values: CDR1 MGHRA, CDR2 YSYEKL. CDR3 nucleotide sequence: TGCGCCAGCAGCCAAGAGGGGCTAGCGGGGGGCCAGGATAGGGAGCAGTACTTC. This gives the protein CASSQEGLAGGQDREQYF.

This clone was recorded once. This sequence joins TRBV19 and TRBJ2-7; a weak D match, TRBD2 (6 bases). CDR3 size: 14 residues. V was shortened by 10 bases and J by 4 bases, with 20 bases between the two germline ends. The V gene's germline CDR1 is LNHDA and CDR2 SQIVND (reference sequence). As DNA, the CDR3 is TGTGCCACCCACCGTCCGGGGACTCCTTACGAGCAGTACTTC. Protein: CATHRPGTPYEQYF.

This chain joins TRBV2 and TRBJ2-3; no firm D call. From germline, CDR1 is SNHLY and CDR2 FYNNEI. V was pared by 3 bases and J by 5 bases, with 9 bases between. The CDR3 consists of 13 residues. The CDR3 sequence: CASSESGLDTQYF. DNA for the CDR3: TGTGCCAGCAGTGAGAGTGGGCTAGATACGCAGTATTTT.

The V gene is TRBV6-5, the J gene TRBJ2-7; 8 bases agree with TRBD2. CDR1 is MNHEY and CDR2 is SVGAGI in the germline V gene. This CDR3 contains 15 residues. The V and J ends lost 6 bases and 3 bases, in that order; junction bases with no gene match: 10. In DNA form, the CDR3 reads TGTGCCAGCAGACGGGGGGGGAGTGATAGCTACGAGCAGTACTTC. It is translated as CASRRGGSDSYEQYF.

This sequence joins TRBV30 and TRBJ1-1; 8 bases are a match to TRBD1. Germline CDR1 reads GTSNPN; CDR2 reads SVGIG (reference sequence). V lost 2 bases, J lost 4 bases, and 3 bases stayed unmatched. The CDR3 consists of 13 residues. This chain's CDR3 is CAWSYTGGTEAFF. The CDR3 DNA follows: TGTGCCTGGAGTTATACAGGGGGCACTGAAGCTTTCTTT.

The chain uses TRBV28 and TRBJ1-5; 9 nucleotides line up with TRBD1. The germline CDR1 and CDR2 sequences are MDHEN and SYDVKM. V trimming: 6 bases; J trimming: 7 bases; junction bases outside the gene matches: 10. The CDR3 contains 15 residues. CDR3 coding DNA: TGTGCCAGCAGCTTCGGGACAGGGAATGTCCAGCCCCAGCATTTT. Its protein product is CASSFGTGNVQPQHF.

DNA for the CDR3: TGTGCCAGCAGTGGGTCCGGAGATCAGCCCCAGCATTTT. Its protein product is CASSGSGDQPQHF. The V gene is TRBV2, the J gene TRBJ1-5; the D is unclear. CDR3 length equals 13 residues. V lost 4 bases and J lost 5, with 9 bases in between. Germline V CDR1 and CDR2: SNHLY, FYNNEI.

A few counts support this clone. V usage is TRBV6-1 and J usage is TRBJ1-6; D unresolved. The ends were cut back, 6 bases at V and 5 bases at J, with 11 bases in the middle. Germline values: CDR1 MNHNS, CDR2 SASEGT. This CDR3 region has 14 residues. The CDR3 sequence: CASRLDGDNSPLHF. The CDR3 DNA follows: TGTGCCAGCAGATTAGACGGGGATAATTCACCCCTCCACTTT.

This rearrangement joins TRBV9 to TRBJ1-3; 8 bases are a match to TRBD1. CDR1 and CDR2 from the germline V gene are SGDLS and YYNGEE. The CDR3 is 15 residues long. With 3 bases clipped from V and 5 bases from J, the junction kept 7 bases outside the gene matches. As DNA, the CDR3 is TGTGCCAGCAGCGAGGATGGACAGGGTAGAAACACCATATATTTT. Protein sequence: CASSEDGQGRNTIYF.

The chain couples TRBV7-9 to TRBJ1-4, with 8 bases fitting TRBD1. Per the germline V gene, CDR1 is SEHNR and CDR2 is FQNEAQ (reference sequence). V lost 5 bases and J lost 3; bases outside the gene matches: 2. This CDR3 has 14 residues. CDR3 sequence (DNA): TGTGCCAGCAGCGGACAGGGCCCTAATGAAAAACTGTTTTTT. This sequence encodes CASSGQGPNEKLFF.

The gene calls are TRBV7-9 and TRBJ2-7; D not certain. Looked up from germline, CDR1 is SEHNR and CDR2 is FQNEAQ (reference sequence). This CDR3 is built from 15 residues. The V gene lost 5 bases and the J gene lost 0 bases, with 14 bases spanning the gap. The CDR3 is CASSPQAESSYEQYF. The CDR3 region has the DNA TGTGCCAGCAGCCCCCAGGCAGAGAGCTCCTACGAGCAGTACTTC.

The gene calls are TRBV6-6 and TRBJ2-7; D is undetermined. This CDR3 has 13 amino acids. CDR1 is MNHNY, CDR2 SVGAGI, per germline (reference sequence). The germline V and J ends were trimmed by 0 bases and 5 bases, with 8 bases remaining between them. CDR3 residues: CASSYSERHEQYF. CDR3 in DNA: TGTGCCAGCAGTTACTCGGAGAGGCACGAGCAGTACTTC.

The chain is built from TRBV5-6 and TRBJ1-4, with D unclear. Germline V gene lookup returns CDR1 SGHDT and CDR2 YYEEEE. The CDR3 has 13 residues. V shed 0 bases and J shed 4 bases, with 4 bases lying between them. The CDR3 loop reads CASSLVSNEKLFF. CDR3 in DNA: TGTGCCAGCAGCTTGGTTAGTAATGAAAAACTGTTTTTT.

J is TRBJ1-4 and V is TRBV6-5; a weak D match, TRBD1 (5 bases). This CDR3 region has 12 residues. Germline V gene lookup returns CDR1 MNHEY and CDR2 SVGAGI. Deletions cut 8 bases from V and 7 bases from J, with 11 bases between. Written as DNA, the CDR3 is TGTGCCAGCCAGGGAGGTGGTGAAAAACTGTTTTTT. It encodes CASQGGGEKLFF.

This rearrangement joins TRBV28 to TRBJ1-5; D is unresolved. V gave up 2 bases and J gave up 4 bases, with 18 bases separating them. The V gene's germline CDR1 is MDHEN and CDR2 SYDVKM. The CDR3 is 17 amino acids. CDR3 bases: TGTGCCAGCAGTTTAGATGTGCCGGGTCTCGGGAATCAGCCCCAGCATTTT. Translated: CASSLDVPGLGNQPQHF. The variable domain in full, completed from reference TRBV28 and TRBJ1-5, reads DVKVTQSSRYLVKRTGEKVFLECVQDMDHENMFWYRQDPGLGLRLIYFSYDVKMKEKGDIPEGYSVSREKKERFSLILESASTNQTSMYLCASSLDVPGLGNQPQHFGDGTRLSIL.

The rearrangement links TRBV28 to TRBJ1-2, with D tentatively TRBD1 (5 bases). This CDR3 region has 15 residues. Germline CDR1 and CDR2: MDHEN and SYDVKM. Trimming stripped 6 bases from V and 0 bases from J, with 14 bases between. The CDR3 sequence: CASSQQAPTNYGYTF. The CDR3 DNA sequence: TGTGCCAGCAGCCAACAGGCCCCGACTAACTATGGCTACACCTTC.

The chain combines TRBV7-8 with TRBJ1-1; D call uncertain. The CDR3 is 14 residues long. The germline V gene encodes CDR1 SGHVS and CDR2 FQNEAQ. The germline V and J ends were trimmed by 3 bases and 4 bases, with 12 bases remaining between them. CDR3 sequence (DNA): TGTGCCAGCAGCTTCGGCGGGTCGGGCACTGAAGCTTTCTTT. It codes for CASSFGGSGTEAFF.

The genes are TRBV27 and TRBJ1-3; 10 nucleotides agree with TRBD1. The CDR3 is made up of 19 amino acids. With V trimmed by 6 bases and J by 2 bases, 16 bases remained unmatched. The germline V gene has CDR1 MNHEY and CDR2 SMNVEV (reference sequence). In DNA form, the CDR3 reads TGTGCCAGCAGGGGGACATCGGGACAGGGGATTTCGGCTGGAAACACCATATATTTT. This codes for CASRGTSGQGISAGNTIYF.

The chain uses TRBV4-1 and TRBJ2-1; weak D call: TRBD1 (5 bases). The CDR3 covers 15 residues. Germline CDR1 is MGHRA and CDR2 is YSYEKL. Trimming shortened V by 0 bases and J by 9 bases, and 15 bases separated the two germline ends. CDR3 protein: CASSQDWAGWGEQFF. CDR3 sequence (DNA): TGCGCCAGCAGCCAAGATTGGGCAGGGTGGGGTGAGCAGTTCTTC.

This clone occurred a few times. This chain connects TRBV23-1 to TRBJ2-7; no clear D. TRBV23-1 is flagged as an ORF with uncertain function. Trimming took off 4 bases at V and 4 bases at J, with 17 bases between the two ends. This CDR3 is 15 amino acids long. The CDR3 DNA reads TGCGCCAGCAGTCCTCGTCCGAGTCTTGAGTACGAGCAGTACTTC. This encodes CASSPRPSLEYEQYF.

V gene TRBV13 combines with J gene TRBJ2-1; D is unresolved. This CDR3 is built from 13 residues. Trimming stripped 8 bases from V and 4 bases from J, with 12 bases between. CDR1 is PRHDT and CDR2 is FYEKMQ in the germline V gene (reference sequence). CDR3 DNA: TGTGCCAGCCTACCCCCGGGTTACAATGAGCAGTTCTTC. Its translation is CASLPPGYNEQFF.

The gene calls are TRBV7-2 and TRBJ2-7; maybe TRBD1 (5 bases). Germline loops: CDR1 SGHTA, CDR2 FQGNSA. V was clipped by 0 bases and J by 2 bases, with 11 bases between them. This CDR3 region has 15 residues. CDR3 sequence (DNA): TGTGCCAGCAGCTTAGCGACAGCTACAACCTACGAGCAGTACTTC. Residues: CASSLATATTYEQYF.

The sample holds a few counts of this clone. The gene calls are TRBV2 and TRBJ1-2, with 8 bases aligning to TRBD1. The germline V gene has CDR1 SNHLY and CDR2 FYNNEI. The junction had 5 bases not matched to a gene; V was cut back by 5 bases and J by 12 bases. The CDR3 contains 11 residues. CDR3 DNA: TGTGCCAGCAGTCCGGGACAGGCGAACACCTTC. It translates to CASSPGQANTF.

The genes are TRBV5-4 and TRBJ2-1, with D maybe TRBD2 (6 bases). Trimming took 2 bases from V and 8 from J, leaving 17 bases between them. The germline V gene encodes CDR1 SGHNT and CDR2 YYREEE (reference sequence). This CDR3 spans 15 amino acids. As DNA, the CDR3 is TGTGCCAGCAGCTTTAAGGTAATATCGGGGGATGAGCAGTTCTTC. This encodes CASSFKVISGDEQFF.